This T cell receptor beta chain was captured in a study of T cell responses to AZD1222 COVID-19 vaccine. Produced via immunoSEQ multiplex PCR; TCRdb's table is partial and in-frame only. There are around 71,000 clones in the sample; roughly 80% occur only once, and approximately 2.9% lies in the top ten. The CDR3 extends over 15 amino acids. The germline V gene has CDR1 MDHEN and CDR2 SYDVKM. Trimming stripped 4 bases from V and 2 bases from J, with 12 bases between. Study-level results: Spike-specific TCR breadth and depth grew following two AZD1222 doses. Clonal diversity was possibly underestimated; the donors were predominantly white British and more often female. Repertoires were obtained only post-peak T cell response.

As concerns this clone: What it binds is unknown.

The starting material was peripheral blood, obtained on day 0 of AZD1222 vaccination. This TCR was sampled from an adult in good health. The chain combines TRBV28 with TRBJ1-5; D is ambiguous. CDR3 nucleotides: TGTGCCAGCAGTTCCTCAGTCGGGGGCAATCAGCCCCAGCATTTT. Residues: CASSSSVGGNQPQHF.